A selection of T cell receptor beta chains follows, all from one sample in a study of blood T cell repertoires in COVID-19. Only in-frame clones appear in the TCRdb table, and some are missing; sequencing was by immunoSEQ multiplex PCR. The table has around 300,000 clones, approximately 90% seen once. Input material: peripheral blood. Source of these receptors: a woman in her forties or fifties with COVID-19, enrolled during active disease. The CDR3 runs from the conserved cysteine through the conserved F or W. A D gene is named only where the DNA matches it firmly. Some rows mark clone size as missing; the rest say once, few, many or name a class of expanded clone.

j_call d_call v_call clone_size cdr3_nt cdr3_aa
TRBJ2-1 NA TRBV19 once TGTGCCAGTAGTGCGAAATACAATGAGCAGTTCTTC CASSAKYNEQFF
TRBJ2-5 NA TRBV29-1 NA TGCAGCGTTGATTTCCTCCAAGAGACCCAGTACTTC CSVDFLQETQYF
TRBJ2-3 NA TRBV15 NA TGTGCCACCAGCAGAGATGGGCTATCCTACACAGATACGCAGTATTTT CATSRDGLSYTDTQYF
TRBJ2-3 NA TRBV9 NA TGTGCCAGCAGCGTGTCGGGACTCCTCCACACAGATACGCAGTATTTT CASSVSGLLHTDTQYF
TRBJ1-2 NA TRBV2 NA TGTGCCAGCAGTGAGTACAGCTATGGCTACACCTTC CASSEYSYGYTF
TRBJ1-1 NA TRBV11-2 NA TGTGCCGGGAGGGGGTGGGAGAACACTGAAGCTTTCTTT CAGRGWENTEAFF
TRBJ1-3 TRBD1 TRBV24-1 NA TGTGCCACCTCGAGAAGCCACTCGGACAGGGTGATCTCTGGAAACACCATATATTTT CATSRSHSDRVISGNTIYF
TRBJ2-7 NA TRBV4-2 NA TGTGCCAGCAGCCAAGCCAACGGGCAGTACTTC CASSQANGQYF
TRBJ2-1 NA TRBV6-5 NA TGTGCCAGCAAGAGGGAACCACGCAACAATGAGCAGTTCTTC CASKREPRNNEQFF
TRBJ1-3 NA TRBV4-1 NA TGCGCCAGCAGCCAAGCAGGGGTTCTCTCTGGAAACACCATATATTTT CASSQAGVLSGNTIYF
TRBJ2-7 TRBD1 TRBV24-1 once TGTGCCACCAGTGATGCCGGGACAGGGGGCCCCTACGAGCAGTACTTC CATSDAGTGGPYEQYF
TRBJ2-7 NA TRBV18 NA TGTGCCAGCTCACCACCCACAGGGTCTTACGAGCAGTACTTC CASSPPTGSYEQYF
TRBJ1-5 TRBD1 TRBV4-1 NA TGCGCCAGCAGCCAAGATTTGGCCGGTCCCCGGGACAGGGGGGGGAGTGATCAGCCCCAGCATTTT CASSQDLAGPRDRGGSDQPQHF
TRBJ1-2 TRBD1 TRBV7-9 NA TGTGCCAGCAGGTCCCGTCCCGGGACAGGGGACTATGGCTACACCTTC CASRSRPGTGDYGYTF
TRBJ2-2 TRBD2 TRBV7-6 NA TGTGCCAGCAGCTTATCTAGCGGGAGTCCCGGGGAGCTGTTTTTT CASSLSSGSPGELFF
TRBJ2-2 NA TRBV5-5 NA TGTGCCAGCAGCTTAGTAGGAGGAAGGAACACCGGGGAGCTGTTTTTT CASSLVGGRNTGELFF
TRBJ2-1 NA TRBV4-2 NA TGTGCCAGCAGCCAAGGAGGGGAGGTCTCCAATGAGCAGTTCTTC CASSQGGEVSNEQFF
TRBJ1-5 NA TRBV2 few TGTGCCAGCAGTGACAGAATCAATCAGCCCCAGCATTTT CASSDRINQPQHF
TRBJ2-2 NA TRBV7-2 NA TGTGCCAGCAGCTTACAGGCGGGGAACACCGGGGAGCTGTTTTTT CASSLQAGNTGELFF
TRBJ1-1 NA TRBV6-2/TRBV6-3 NA TGTGCCAGCAGTTACAGGTCAGGGAGGTATGGTGAAGCTTTCTTT CASSYRSGRYGEAFF
TRBJ1-5 NA TRBV19 NA TGTGCCAGACAGGGTAGGGATAGCAATCAGCCCCAGCATTTT CARQGRDSNQPQHF
TRBJ2-1 NA TRBV25-1 NA TGTGCCAGCGGAAACGCGGGTCGAGATGAGCAGTTCTTC CASGNAGRDEQFF
TRBJ2-1 NA TRBV6-5 NA TGTGCCAGCAGTTACTTAGATGAGCAGTTCTTC CASSYLDEQFF
TRBJ1-1 NA TRBV5-1 NA TGCGCCAGCAGCTTGGTTGGCAGGGCTGCTTTCTTT CASSLVGRAAFF
TRBJ2-1 TRBD2 TRBV10-3 NA TGTGCCATCCGGGGACTAGAGGGAAGCGAGCAGTTCTTC CAIRGLEGSEQFF
TRBJ2-1 TRBD2 TRBV7-9 NA TGTGCCAGCAGCTTAACCGGGACTACGGCCGGTGAGCAGTTCTTC CASSLTGTTAGEQFF
TRBJ2-6 TRBD1 TRBV19 few TGTGCCAGTAGTATTAGACAGGGATCCTCGGGGGCCAACGTCCTGACTTTC CASSIRQGSSGANVLTF
TRBJ2-3 TRBD1 TRBV5-1 once TGCGCCAGCTCCTTGGGACAGGGGGCTGGAGATACGCAGTATTTT CASSLGQGAGDTQYF
TRBJ1-1 TRBD1 TRBV27 NA TGTGCCAGCAGTTCGACAGGGGAGAGGATGAACACTGAAGCTTTCTTT CASSSTGERMNTEAFF
TRBJ2-7 TRBD1 TRBV11-1 NA TGTGCCAGCAGCGCCGGGACAGGGGACGAGCAGTACTTC CASSAGTGDEQYF
TRBJ1-4 NA TRBV14 once TGTGCCAGCAGCCAACTACTAAATGAAAAACTGTTTTTT CASSQLLNEKLFF
TRBJ2-3 TRBD2 TRBV27 NA TGTGCCAGCAGTTTCGGCCCAGCGGGAGTCGAAGATACGCAGTATTTT CASSFGPAGVEDTQYF
TRBJ2-2 TRBD2 TRBV4-3 NA TGCGCCAGCAGCCAAGCCACCTTTGATAGCGGGAGGCCATACACCGGGGAGCTGTTTTTT CASSQATFDSGRPYTGELFF
TRBJ2-7 NA TRBV19 NA TGTGCCAGTAGTATGAGAGGAATTCCCTACGAGCAGTACTTC CASSMRGIPYEQYF
TRBJ2-7 NA TRBV7-8 NA TGTGCCAGCAGCTTGCAGGGGACGGCTTACGAGCAGTACTTC CASSLQGTAYEQYF
TRBJ2-2 TRBD1 TRBV5-4 NA TGTGCCAGCAGCTTCGGACAGGGCAACACCGGGGAGCTGTTTTTT CASSFGQGNTGELFF
TRBJ2-7 NA TRBV6-2/TRBV6-3 NA TGTGCCAGCAGTTCTCCCGACAGGCTACTTTCCTACGAGCAGTACTTC CASSSPDRLLSYEQYF
TRBJ2-1 TRBD2 TRBV11-1 once TGTGCCAGCAGCGAGGGACTAGCGGACGAAACTTTACAGTTCTTC CASSEGLADETLQFF
TRBJ2-3 NA TRBV7-6 once TGTGCCAGCAGCTCTACTAGCACCGCGGGAGATACGCAGTATTTT CASSSTSTAGDTQYF
TRBJ2-5 NA TRBV29-1 NA TGCAGCGGTGCAGGGGGGGAGACCCAGTACTTC CSGAGGETQYF
TRBJ1-2 TRBD1 TRBV9 NA TGTGCCAGCAGCGTAGGGGACAGAGCCTATGGCTACACCTTC CASSVGDRAYGYTF
TRBJ2-1 TRBD2 TRBV13 NA TGTGCCAGCAGCTTAAGGAGCGGGAGATCCTACAATGAGCAGTTCTTC CASSLRSGRSYNEQFF
TRBJ1-2 NA TRBV9 NA TGTGCCAGCAGCGTACAGGAGGGTCGTGGCTACACCTTC CASSVQEGRGYTF
TRBJ2-5 NA TRBV5-1 NA TGCGCCAGCAGCTTGGGGAGGGGACTCAGCCAAGAGACCCAGTACTTC CASSLGRGLSQETQYF
TRBJ2-7 NA TRBV30 NA TGTGCCTGGAGTCGGGGGTCTGGGTTCCACGAGCAGTACTTC CAWSRGSGFHEQYF
TRBJ2-3 TRBD2 TRBV19 NA TGTGCCAGTAGTAGGGGCCGGGGGGGTACAGTTCCGGATACGCAGTATTTT CASSRGRGGTVPDTQYF
TRBJ2-3 TRBD2 TRBV24-1 NA TGTGCCACCAGTGATCCTAATACCGCGGGACTAGCGGGAACAGATACGCAGTATTTT CATSDPNTAGLAGTDTQYF
TRBJ1-1 TRBD1 TRBV7-9 NA TGTGCCAGCAGCTTAGTCTACAAACAGGGGATGAACACTGAAGCTTTCTTT CASSLVYKQGMNTEAFF
TRBJ2-5 TRBD2 TRBV2 NA TGTGCCAGCCGCGGGACTAGCGGGATAGAGACCCAGTACTTC CASRGTSGIETQYF
TRBJ2-4 NA TRBV19 NA TGTGCCAGTAGTATTTTTTCAGGGGCCAAAAACATTCAGTACTTC CASSIFSGAKNIQYF
TRBJ1-4 NA TRBV30 NA TGTGCCTGGAGTGTCTCGGAAAAACTGTTTTTT CAWSVSEKLFF
TRBJ1-3 NA TRBV5-4 NA TGTGCCAGCAGCCCCAGGGAACCCTCTGGAAACACCATATATTTT CASSPREPSGNTIYF
TRBJ2-4 TRBD2 TRBV19 NA TGTGCCAGTAGCGCAAGCGGGAATATAAACATTCAGTACTTC CASSASGNINIQYF